The clone carrying this T cell receptor (beta chain) was found many times. V lost 4 bases to trimming and J lost 6 bases, with 12 bases between them. The length of the CDR3 is 12 residues. Germline CDR1 and CDR2: DFQATT and SNEGSKA (reference sequence). The data derive from a study of T cells in Graves' hyperthyroidism and ophthalmopathy. RNA transcripts gave rise to amplified TCR beta CDR3 regions. HTBI primers were used for first-round RT-PCR of the TCR CDR3. Via MiXCR, TCRdb re-called the multiplex PCR reads, giving one row per CDR3 protein. The repertoire holds about 500,000 distinct CDR3 sequences, with 15% to 20% as singletons.

The sequence came from a woman aged 18-35 years with Graves' ophthalmopathy. The sequenced sample was blood. V and J are TRBV20-1 and TRBJ1-1; possibly TRBD1 for D (6 bases). CDR3 region: CSANGGRAEAFF. The DNA of the CDR3 is TGCAGTGCTAATGGGGGGCGCGCTGAAGCTTTCTTT.